This T cell receptor beta chain was documented in a study of molecular identifiers for immune sequencing clone quantification. Germline assignment: CDR1 LGHNA and CDR2 YSLEER. The CDR3 consists of 18 residues. About this clonotype: Its ends do not fully match the called genes, so a read error is possible.

TCRdb reanalysed the PCR reads using MiXCR and keeps one entry per CDR3 protein. The data hold around 460,000 distinct CDR3 sequences, with about 25% observed a single time. The clonotype originates from a human donor in good health. Some libraries in this study had Jurkat cell RNA spiked in. What was sequenced was naive CD8+ T cells from blood, with Jurkat cell RNA spiked in. As for subset: FACS-sorted CD8+CD4-CCR7+CD45RA+ naive T cells. This chain uses TRBV4-3 with TRBJ2-7; 12 nucleotides align to TRBD2. The CDR3 DNA reads TGCGCCAGCGGCCAAGATACCGGTCCTAGCGGGGGGGCCTACGAGCAGTACTTC. It translates to CASGQDTGPSGGAYEQYF.